These T cell receptor beta chains were read from a single sample in a study of blood T cell repertoires in COVID-19. Libraries were prepared by immunoSEQ multiplex PCR; TCRdb keeps only in-frame clonotypes and omits some of them. The repertoire holds 200,000 or so clones, with roughly 80% as singletons. The specimen was PBMCs or T cells enriched from blood (not recorded which). The receptor set was obtained from a middle-aged woman with acute COVID-19. Each CDR3 is given with its conserved first and last residue. D genes are given only for firm matches. Clone size is stated in some rows and not others, as once, few, many or a class when expanded.

clone_size,v_call,j_call,d_call,cdr3_aa,cdr3_nt
.,TRBV28,TRBJ1-1,TRBD1,CASRGQANTEAFF,TGTGCCAGCAGGGGACAGGCGAACACTGAAGCTTTCTTT
once,TRBV3-1/TRBV3-2,TRBJ1-5,.,CASSQAQGGGQPQHF,TGTGCCAGCAGCCAAGCCCAGGGAGGAGGACAGCCCCAGCATTTT
.,TRBV10-3,TRBJ2-3,TRBD2,CAISESLWLAGYTDTQYF,TGTGCCATCAGTGAGTCCCTTTGGCTAGCGGGGTACACAGATACGCAGTATTTT
.,TRBV14,TRBJ2-7,.,CASSPLGPGNEQYF,TGTGCCAGCAGCCCTTTAGGGCCAGGGAACGAGCAGTACTTC
.,TRBV3-1/TRBV3-2,TRBJ2-5,.,CASSGPGEETQYF,TGTGCCAGCAGTGGACCGGGGGAAGAGACCCAGTACTTC
.,TRBV27,TRBJ1-1,.,CASSLLGREAFF,TGTGCCAGCAGTTTATTGGGGCGGGAAGCTTTCTTT
.,TRBV3-1/TRBV3-2,TRBJ1-1,TRBD1,CASSQARGTGTSAFF,TGTGCCAGCAGCCAGGCTAGGGGGACAGGGACTTCGGCTTTCTTT
.,TRBV6-5,TRBJ1-1,.,CASSGQLNTEAFF,TGTGCCTCCTCCGGACAGCTGAACACTGAAGCTTTCTTT
few,TRBV21-1,TRBJ1-6,.,CASSKGKAGELNSPLHF,TGTGCCAGCAGCAAAGGTAAGGCAGGGGAATTGAATTCACCCCTCCACTTT
.,TRBV6-5,TRBJ1-1,.,CASSPSGDSAFF,TGTGCCAGCAGCCCGTCCGGGGATTCGGCTTTCTTT
.,TRBV5-1,TRBJ1-4,.,CASSSMEPPNEKLFF,TGCGCCAGCAGCTCTATGGAGCCCCCTAATGAAAAACTGTTTTTT
once,TRBV6-6,TRBJ1-1,.,CASSTGSGTEAFF,TGTGCCAGCAGCACAGGGTCGGGCACTGAAGCTTTCTTT
.,TRBV2,TRBJ1-1,.,CASSMSEAFF,TGTGCCAGCAGCATGAGTGAAGCTTTCTTT
.,TRBV7-9,TRBJ1-2,.,CASSLGGAGGYTF,TGTGCCAGCAGCTTAGGGGGCGCGGGGGGCTACACCTTC
.,TRBV6-4,TRBJ2-1,.,CASSSQGKQFF,TGTGCCAGCAGTTCTCAGGGCAAGCAGTTCTTC
.,TRBV7-9,TRBJ2-2,TRBD1,CASRSDRESTGELFF,TGTGCCAGCAGATCAGACAGGGAAAGCACCGGGGAGCTGTTTTTT
.,TRBV25-1,TRBJ2-7,TRBD1,CASSKDRDVSEQYF,TGTGCCAGCAGTAAGGACAGGGATGTCAGCGAGCAGTACTTC
.,TRBV4-1,TRBJ1-1,.,CASSQGRLPNTNTEAFF,TGCGCCAGCAGCCAAGGGAGACTCCCCAATACGAACACTGAAGCTTTCTTT
.,TRBV7-6,TRBJ2-7,TRBD1,CASSLGSGTGTYEQYF,TGTGCCAGCAGCTTAGGATCCGGGACAGGGACCTACGAGCAGTACTTC
.,TRBV6-2/TRBV6-3,TRBJ2-5,.,CASSYSGQYGGRLETQYF,TGTGCCAGCAGTTACTCTGGCCAGTACGGGGGGCGATTAGAGACCCAGTACTTC
.,TRBV30,TRBJ1-3,.,CACSQNGNTIYF,TGTGCCTGCTCTCAGAACGGAAACACCATATATTTT
once,TRBV4-1,TRBJ2-7,TRBD1,CASSPGSRTGKHYEQYF,TGCGCCAGCAGCCCTGGGTCTAGGACAGGGAAACACTACGAGCAGTACTTC
.,TRBV7-9,TRBJ1-4,TRBD1,CASSLLGQLNEKLFF,TGTGCCAGCAGCTTATTGGGACAGCTTAATGAAAAACTGTTTTTT
once,TRBV15,TRBJ2-3,.,CATSRLTGTDTQYF,TGTGCCACCAGCCGTCTCACGGGCACAGATACGCAGTATTTT
.,TRBV7-9,TRBJ1-3,.,CASSFSVSGNTIYF,TGTGCCAGCAGCTTTTCCGTCTCTGGAAACACCATATATTTT
.,TRBV7-3,TRBJ2-1,.,CASSLTTAGYDEQFF,TGTGCCAGCAGCTTAACCACGGCAGGGTACGATGAGCAGTTCTTC
.,TRBV19,TRBJ1-2,TRBD1,CASRSSKDRERYGYTF,TGTGCCAGCCGATCATCAAAGGACAGGGAGCGGTATGGCTACACCTTC
once,TRBV5-1,TRBJ2-1,.,CASTLEGEQFF,TGCGCCAGCACCCTTGAGGGTGAGCAGTTCTTC
.,TRBV27,TRBJ2-2,.,CASSLSSVPGELFF,TGTGCCAGCAGTTTATCAAGCGTCCCCGGGGAGCTGTTTTTT
.,TRBV11-1,TRBJ1-1,.,CASSATKNTEAFF,TGTGCCAGCAGCGCGACTAAGAACACTGAAGCTTTCTTT
.,TRBV28,TRBJ1-5,.,CASSPPDRPQHF,TGTGCCAGCAGTCCCCCTGACAGGCCCCAGCATTTT
once,TRBV9,TRBJ2-2,TRBD1,CASSVGQGLGELFF,TGTGCCAGCAGCGTAGGACAGGGGTTAGGGGAGCTGTTTTTT
.,TRBV19,TRBJ2-3,.,CASSPPGLKTLDTQYF,TGTGCCAGTAGTCCGCCGGGACTTAAGACGCTAGATACGCAGTATTTT
.,TRBV9,TRBJ1-3,.,CASSVGQGHGNTIYF,TGTGCCAGCAGCGTAGGGCAGGGTCATGGAAACACCATATATTTT
.,TRBV15,TRBJ2-5,TRBD2,CATSEGVVGSGSETQYF,TGTGCCACCAGTGAGGGGGTCGTCGGTAGCGGGAGTGAGACCCAGTACTTC
.,TRBV7-2,TRBJ2-3,.,CASSTSWDRTQYF,TGTGCCAGCAGCACTAGCTGGGACAGAACGCAGTATTTT
.,TRBV6-5,TRBJ2-2,TRBD1,CASSYTGGITGELFF,TGTGCCAGCAGTTACACAGGGGGCATCACCGGGGAGCTGTTTTTT
once,TRBV2,TRBJ1-1,.,CASTIGGGRMNTEAFF,TGTGCCAGCACCATAGGTGGGGGGAGGATGAACACTGAAGCTTTCTTT
.,TRBV11-2,TRBJ2-7,TRBD1,CASSLDRVREQYF,TGTGCCAGCAGCCTAGACAGGGTGAGGGAGCAGTACTTC
.,TRBV28,TRBJ2-7,TRBD2,CASRYSRGTSGTYEQYF,TGTGCCAGCAGATACTCCAGGGGGACTAGCGGAACCTACGAGCAGTACTTC
few,TRBV28,TRBJ1-2,.,CASRLAYQDYGYTF,TGTGCCAGCAGACTGGCTTACCAGGACTATGGCTACACCTTC
.,TRBV19,TRBJ1-5,.,CASTEGLGNQPQHF,TGTGCCAGTACGGAGGGCTTGGGCAATCAGCCCCAGCATTTT
.,TRBV27,TRBJ1-1,.,CASSFGDSTEAFF,TGTGCCAGCAGTTTCGGGGATAGCACTGAAGCTTTCTTT
.,TRBV5-6,TRBJ2-2,.,CASSLGQDNTGELFF,TGTGCCAGCAGCTTGGGGCAGGATAACACCGGGGAGCTGTTTTTT
.,TRBV6-2/TRBV6-3,TRBJ2-7,.,CASSRPRTEQYF,TGTGCCAGCAGTCGACCTCGGACAGAGCAGTACTTC
.,TRBV25-1,TRBJ2-3,TRBD2,CASSVIGSGRSTDTQYF,TGTGCCAGCAGTGTAATAGGAAGCGGGAGAAGCACAGATACGCAGTATTTT
.,TRBV5-6,TRBJ1-2,TRBD1,CASSLGQLYGYTF,TGTGCCAGCAGCCTGGGACAGCTTTATGGCTACACCTTC
.,TRBV5-1,TRBJ2-1,TRBD2,CASAGLRYNEQFF,TGCGCCAGCGCGGGACTACGATACAATGAGCAGTTCTTC
.,TRBV28,TRBJ2-1,TRBD1,CASSLGDRGKQFF,TGTGCCAGCAGTTTGGGTGACAGGGGGAAGCAGTTCTTC
.,TRBV6-2/TRBV6-3,TRBJ1-2,TRBD1,CASSYPRTGTYGYTF,TGTGCCAGCAGTTACCCTCGGACAGGGACCTATGGCTACACCTTC